The 18 T cell receptor beta chains presented below share a single source sample, sequenced in a study of blood T cell repertoires in COVID-19. Data came from immunoSEQ multiplex PCR; TCRdb stores just in-frame clones and leaves some out. The sample includes a few hundred thousand clones, 80% to 90% of them seen just once. The sample comprised PBMCs or T cells enriched from blood (not recorded which). The source is a woman in her 50s who had recovered from COVID-19.

This rearrangement joins TRBV5-5 to TRBJ1-2, with no clear D. V was shortened by 5 bases and J by 5 bases, with 10 bases between the two germline ends. There are 12 residues in the CDR3. Germline V CDR1 and CDR2: SGHKS, YYEKEE (reference sequence). The CDR3 here is CASRRGGYGYTF. The CDR3 DNA sequence: TGTGCCAGCAGGAGAGGAGGGTATGGCTACACCTTC. Combining the CDR3 with reference TRBV5-5 and TRBJ1-2 gives the whole variable domain DAGVTQSPTHLIKTRGQQVTLRCSPISGHKSVSWYQQVLGQGPQFIFQYYEKEERGRGNFPDRFSARQFPNYSSELNVNALLLGDSALYLCASRRGGYGYTFGSGTRLTVV.

This chain links TRBV9 with TRBJ1-2; 7 bases match TRBD1. The trim removed 4 bases at V and 7 bases at J, leaving 22 bases unmatched. Germline values: CDR1 SGDLS, CDR2 YYNGEE. The CDR3 has 18 residues. The CDR3 nucleotides read TGTGCCAGCAGCCAACGCAAGACAGGGACTTTGAGGAGTGGTGGCTACACCTTC. Encoded protein: CASSQRKTGTLRSGGYTF.

The chain carries TRBV4-1 and TRBJ1-4; maybe TRBD1 (5 bases). The germline V and J ends were trimmed by 0 bases and 10 bases, with 12 bases remaining between them. CDR1 and CDR2 (germline): MGHRA, YSYEKL. The CDR3 is made up of 14 amino acids. The CDR3 spells CASSQDGVGGKLFF. CDR3 sequence (DNA): TGCGCCAGCAGCCAAGATGGGGTCGGGGGAAAACTGTTTTTT.

As for this clone: A read error may account for a junction end that differs from germline. The V call is TRBV5-1, the J call TRBJ1-4, with D perhaps TRBD1 (5 bases). Germline-derived CDR1 and CDR2 are SGHRS and YFSETQ. The CDR3 has 16 amino acids. The CDR3 loop is CASSLRGGTAKEKLFF. CDR3 DNA: TGCGCCAGCAGCTTGAGAGGCGGGACGGCTAAAGAAAAACTGTTTTTT.

This chain joins TRBV5-4 and TRBJ2-7; a possible D gene is TRBD1 (6 bases). CDR1 is SGHNT and CDR2 is YYREEE in the germline V gene (reference sequence). The CDR3 is made up of 14 amino acids. V lost 0 bases and J lost 1, with 8 bases in between. CDR3 sequence: CASSLEGQSYEQYF. In DNA form, the CDR3 reads TGTGCCAGCAGCTTGGAAGGACAGTCCTACGAGCAGTACTTC.

This clone was detected a few times. The genes are TRBV13 and TRBJ2-1; a weak D match, TRBD2 (6 bases). Trimming removed 5 bases from V and 0 bases from J, with 11 bases in between. Per the germline V gene, CDR1 is PRHDT and CDR2 is FYEKMQ (reference sequence). The CDR3 contains 15 residues. CDR3 in DNA: TGTGCCAGCAGCCCGGAGCGGGTCTCCTACAATGAGCAGTTCTTC. This gives the protein CASSPERVSYNEQFF.

V and J are TRBV29-1 and TRBJ2-7; 9 nucleotides agree with TRBD1. CDR1 is SQVTM and CDR2 is ANQGSEA in the germline V gene. Trimming took 3 bases from V and 6 from J; bases not matched to a gene: 6. This CDR3 region has 13 residues. CDR3 amino acids: CSVDGTGFSEQYF. The CDR3 region has the DNA TGCAGCGTTGACGGGACAGGGTTCTCCGAGCAGTACTTC.

The rearrangement joins TRBV20-1 to TRBJ2-3; 8 positions agree with TRBD2. CDR1 and CDR2 from the germline V gene are DFQATT and SNEGSKA (reference sequence). The CDR3 is 10 residues long. Trimming at V came to 6 bases and at J to 11 bases, leaving 4 bases not matched to a gene. This chain's CDR3 is CSASGLEQYF. For the CDR3, the DNA is TGCAGTGCATCGGGACTAGAGCAGTATTTT.

This clone occurred a few times. J is TRBJ1-2 and V is TRBV14, with a possible D match to TRBD1 (5 bases). V dropped 4 bases and J dropped 6 bases, with 15 bases sitting between them. CDR3 size: 14 residues. Germline V gene lookup returns CDR1 SGHDN and CDR2 FVKESK. CDR3: CASSPYSSRDGYTF. In DNA, the CDR3 is TGTGCCAGCAGCCCTTATTCCTCCAGGGATGGCTACACCTTC. The complete variable domain, with remaining parts taken from reference TRBV14 and TRBJ1-2, reads EAGVTQFPSHSVIEKGQTVTLRCDPISGHDNLYWYRRVMGKEIKFLLHFVKESKQDESGMPNNRFLAERTGGTYSTLKVQPAELEDSGVYFCASSPYSSRDGYTFGSGTRLTVV.

This chain joins TRBV30 and TRBJ1-2, with D unresolved. Trimming cost V 5 bases and J 6 bases, with 13 bases left between them. This CDR3 comprises 12 residues. Germline assignment: CDR1 GTSNPN and CDR2 SVGIG (reference sequence). CDR3 sequence reads: CAWGGEANGYTF. CDR3 sequence (DNA): TGTGCCTGGGGTGGGGAGGCGAATGGCTACACCTTC.

The rearrangement joins TRBV6-5 to TRBJ1-5; possible D gene TRBD1, 6 bases. The CDR3 contains 13 residues. In germline, CDR1 is MNHEY, CDR2 SVGAGI. Deletions cut 6 bases from V and 6 bases from J, with 12 bases between. CDR3 coding DNA: TGTGCCAGCAGCGCGACAGGCGGTCAGCCCCAGCATTTT. This encodes CASSATGGQPQHF.

The CDR3 bases are TGTGCCAGCAGCTTACAACAGGGCCTTAATTCACCCCTCCACTTT. This translates into CASSLQQGLNSPLHF. The V gene is TRBV7-9, the J gene TRBJ1-6, with a tentative D call TRBD1 (6 bases). Germline CDR1 and CDR2: SEHNR and FQNEAQ (reference sequence). V dropped 2 bases and J dropped 6 bases, with 11 bases sitting between them. The CDR3 consists of 15 residues. The full variable domain, with the rest looked up from reference TRBV7-9 and TRBJ1-6, is DTGVSQNPRHKITKRGQNVTFRCDPISEHNRLYWYRQTLGQGPEFLTYFQNEAQLEKSRLLSDRFSAERPKGSFSTLEIQRTEQGDSAMYLCASSLQQGLNSPLHFGNGTRLTVT.

The chain couples TRBV10-3 to TRBJ2-1, with TRBD2 identical over 7 bases. The CDR3 has 16 amino acids. Trimming cost V 3 bases and J 3 bases; bases outside gene matches: 8. From germline, CDR1 is ENHRY and CDR2 SYGVKD. The CDR3 DNA follows: TGTGCCATCAGTGAACGGGGGGACGCACTCTACAATGAGCAGTTCTTC. Protein: CAISERGDALYNEQFF.

This clone was counted a single time. This rearrangement joins TRBV27 to TRBJ2-2; 9 nucleotides match TRBD1. The V and J ends lost 6 bases and 6 bases, in that order; junction bases with no gene match: 5. CDR3 length: 14 amino acids. Per the germline V gene, CDR1 is MNHEY and CDR2 is SMNVEV (reference sequence). CDR3 protein: CASRPGTGPGELFF. The CDR3 coding sequence is TGTGCCAGCAGACCCGGGACAGGGCCCGGGGAGCTGTTTTTT.

This chain connects TRBV5-1 to TRBJ2-1; 8 bases map to TRBD1. The CDR3 loop spans 14 amino acids. V shed 4 bases, J shed 4 bases, and the junction held 4 bases outside the gene matches. In germline, CDR1 is SGHRS, CDR2 YFSETQ. CDR3 coding DNA: TGCGCCAGCAGCGAGGGACAGGAATACAATGAGCAGTTCTTC. Its translation: CASSEGQEYNEQFF. Together with reference TRBV5-1 and TRBJ2-1, the CDR3 gives the full variable domain: KAGVTQTPRYLIKTRGQQVTLSCSPISGHRSVSWYQQTPGQGLQFLFEYFSETQRNKGNFPGRFSGRQFSNSRSEMNVSTLELGDSALYLCASSEGQEYNEQFFGPGTRLTVL.

The J gene is TRBJ2-5, the V gene TRBV6-2 or TRBV6-3, with D perhaps matching TRBD1 (5 bases). CDR1 and CDR2 (germline): MNHEY, SVGEGT. V lost 5 bases and J lost 5, with 21 bases in between. This CDR3 region has 16 residues. In DNA form, the CDR3 reads TGTGCCAGCAGTCTCCCTCGGGTTCAGGGTCCCGAGACCCAGTACTTC. Amino acid sequence: CASSLPRVQGPETQYF.

This clone was found a few times. This chain connects TRBV20-1 to TRBJ1-1; tentative D call: TRBD1 (5 bases). The CDR3 is 14 residues long. V was clipped by 3 bases and J by 2 bases, with 13 bases between them. Germline CDR1 is DFQATT and CDR2 is SNEGSKA (reference sequence). The CDR3 nucleotides are TGCAGTGCTAGTTCAGGGAATTTAAACACTGAAGCTTTCTTT. Translating it yields CSASSGNLNTEAFF.

In its sample, this clone was seen a few times. The rearrangement uses TRBV28 and TRBJ1-2; 9 bases fit TRBD1. With 6 bases clipped from V and 3 bases from J, the junction kept 8 bases outside the gene matches. This CDR3 comprises 15 residues. The germline V gene encodes CDR1 MDHEN and CDR2 SYDVKM. This chain's CDR3 is CASRHGTGIHYGYTF. The CDR3 bases are TGTGCCAGCAGGCACGGGACAGGGATACACTATGGCTACACCTTC.